One and the same sample provided the 27 T cell receptor beta chains below, sequenced in a study of blood T cell repertoires in COVID-19. The assay was immunoSEQ multiplex PCR, and TCRdb's table has in-frame clones only and misses some. The sample has about 420,000 clones; about 87% are singletons. The sample taken for sequencing was peripheral blood. The receptors come from a man between 18 and 29 years old with COVID-19, enrolled during active disease.

The V call is TRBV29-1, the J call TRBJ2-1, with 8 bases identical to TRBD1. Germline V gene lookup returns CDR1 SQVTM and CDR2 ANQGSEA. Trimming at V came to 7 bases and at J to 3 bases, leaving 11 bases not matched to a gene. The CDR3 has 15 amino acids. Here the CDR3 DNA reads TGCAGCGCCCCCGGGACAGGAGGGATCTACAATGAGCAGTTCTTC. It specifies CSAPGTGGIYNEQFF.

The J gene is TRBJ1-6, the V gene TRBV5-1, with 8 positions matching TRBD1. The CDR3 is 14 residues long. Per the germline V gene, CDR1 is SGHRS and CDR2 is YFSETQ. V lost 1 base, J lost 10 bases, and 4 bases stayed unmatched. DNA for the CDR3: TGCGCCAGCAGCTTGACGACAGGGGAATCACCCCTCCACTTT. Its translation is CASSLTTGESPLHF.

The chain uses TRBV11-2 and TRBJ1-1, with no clear D. The CDR3 runs to 15 residues. Trimming took off 3 bases at V and 2 bases at J, with 13 bases between the two ends. Germline V gene lookup returns CDR1 SGHAT and CDR2 FQNNGV. The CDR3 sequence is CASSFARDDNTEAFF. CDR3 bases: TGTGCCAGCAGCTTTGCCCGGGATGATAACACTGAAGCTTTCTTT.

The chain combines TRBV6-1 with TRBJ1-2, with no clear D. The CDR3 is 13 amino acids. Germline-derived CDR1 and CDR2 are MNHNS and SASEGT. Trimming stripped 3 bases from V and 2 bases from J, with 7 bases between. The CDR3 bases are TGTGCCAGCAGTGATAGGCGGAACTATGGCTACACCTTC. Translation gives CASSDRRNYGYTF.

The CDR3 loop reads CASSPQRTSVGEQYF. In nucleotides, the CDR3 is TGTGCCAGCAGTCCACAAAGGACTAGCGTTGGCGAGCAGTACTTC. V is TRBV6-5 and J is TRBJ2-7; 9 bases fit TRBD2. The CDR3 has 15 amino acids. Losses at the gene ends were 5 bases for V and 6 bases for J; bases not matched to a gene: 11. The germline gives CDR1 MNHEY, CDR2 SVGAGI.

The chain couples TRBV7-2 to TRBJ2-5; TRBD2 might be the D (5 bases). Germline CDR1 is SGHTA and CDR2 is FQGNSA. The V end lost 8 bases, the J end lost 5 bases, and 24 bases lay between the germline ends. The CDR3 loop spans 16 amino acids. CDR3 amino acids: CASGSYVRADFETQYF. The CDR3 DNA reads as TGTGCCAGCGGATCGTATGTGCGGGCGGACTTTGAGACCCAGTACTTC.

V gene TRBV19 combines with J gene TRBJ2-1, with 8 nucleotides matching TRBD1. Germline CDR1 reads LNHDA; CDR2 reads SQIVND (reference sequence). CDR3 length: 14 residues. Germline trimming cut 1 base from V and 8 bases from J; bases unmatched to any gene: 4. CDR3 sequence: CASSIAGGFYEQFF. DNA for the CDR3: TGTGCCAGTAGTATAGCAGGGGGCTTCTATGAGCAGTTCTTC.

This chain links TRBV5-1 with TRBJ1-5, with 8 bases matching TRBD1. Germline trimming cut 3 bases from V and 5 bases from J; bases unmatched to any gene: 4. This CDR3 is 14 amino acids long. The germline V gene has CDR1 SGHRS and CDR2 YFSETQ. The CDR3 sequence: CASSWTGSDQPQHF. The CDR3 nucleotides are TGCGCCAGCAGCTGGACAGGGAGCGATCAGCCCCAGCATTTT.

The chain carries TRBV2 and TRBJ2-7; D is possibly TRBD1 (6 bases). V gave up 7 bases and J gave up 2 bases, with 21 bases separating them. Germline V gives CDR1 SNHLY, CDR2 FYNNEI. CDR3 length: 16 residues. As DNA, the CDR3 is TGTGCCAGCATGAGTCGGGACACCTTAAGTCCCTACGAGCAGTACTTC. Amino acid sequence: CASMSRDTLSPYEQYF.

The chain employs TRBV3-1 (or the pseudogene TRBV3-2) and TRBJ1-2; 8 nucleotides match TRBD1. V lost 3 bases to trimming and J lost 4 bases; unmatched junction nucleotides: 7. CDR3 length equals 15 residues. The V gene's germline CDR1 is LGHDT and CDR2 YNNKEL (reference sequence). Here the CDR3 reads CASSQALTGAYGYTF. In DNA, the CDR3 is TGTGCCAGCAGCCAGGCCCTGACAGGGGCCTATGGCTACACCTTC.

This clone was found a few times. V and J are TRBV2 and TRBJ1-2; 7 bases fit TRBD1. V shed 1 base and J 4 bases; nucleotides not matched to a gene: 3. CDR1 is SNHLY, CDR2 FYNNEI, per germline. The CDR3 loop spans 14 amino acids. CDR3 in amino acids: CASSEGQGIYGYTF. The CDR3 nucleotides read TGTGCCAGCAGTGAAGGACAGGGAATCTATGGCTACACCTTC.

As for this clone: Mismatch with germline at one junction end may stem from a read error. J is TRBJ2-2 and V is TRBV10-2; D not resolved. Germline V gene sequence: CDR1 WSHSY, CDR2 SAAADI. CDR3 length equals 13 residues. The CDR3 sequence is CASSESLTGELFF. CDR3 DNA sequence: TGCGCCAGCAGCGAGTCCTTGACAGGGGAGCTGTTTTTT.

The gene calls are TRBV3-1 (or the pseudogene TRBV3-2) and TRBJ1-2; TRBD1 is a possible D gene (5 bases). Trimming removed 7 bases from V and 4 bases from J, with 16 bases in between. This CDR3 comprises 14 residues. The germline V gene has CDR1 LGHDT and CDR2 YNNKEL (reference sequence). The CDR3 region is CASTPTGGTYGYTF. CDR3 DNA sequence: TGTGCCAGCACCCCTACCGGGGGGACCTATGGCTACACCTTC.

This clone is a singleton in its sample. The V call is TRBV11-2, the J call TRBJ2-3; 10 bases fit TRBD1. The CDR3 contains 15 residues. J gave up 6 bases and V 6 bases, and 9 bases lay outside the gene matches. Germline V gene lookup returns CDR1 SGHAT and CDR2 FQNNGV. This CDR3 reads CASSSGQGSGDTQYF. CDR3 coding DNA: TGTGCCAGCAGTTCGGGACAGGGGTCTGGTGATACGCAGTATTTT. The entire variable domain, with the rest obtained from reference TRBV11-2 and TRBJ2-3, is as follows: EAGVAQSPRYKIIEKRQSVAFWCNPISGHATLYWYQQILGQGPKLLIQFQNNGVVDDSQLPKDRFSAERLKGVDSTLKIQPAKLEDSAVYLCASSSGQGSGDTQYFGPGTRLTVL.

The chain links TRBV5-4 to TRBJ2-7, with 10 positions matching TRBD1. J gave up 3 bases and V 2 bases, and 5 bases lay outside the gene matches. From germline, CDR1 is SGHNT and CDR2 YYREEE (reference sequence). The CDR3 runs 15 residues. This chain's CDR3 is CASSFAGQGDYEQYF. CDR3 DNA sequence: TGTGCCAGCAGCTTCGCTGGACAGGGGGACTACGAGCAGTACTTC.

This chain connects TRBV3-1 (or the pseudogene TRBV3-2) to TRBJ2-5; TRBD2 is a possible D gene (5 bases). The CDR3 length is 14 residues. The germline V gene encodes CDR1 LGHDT and CDR2 YNNKEL (reference sequence). The germline V and J ends were trimmed by 0 bases and 5 bases, with 10 bases remaining between them. CDR3 DNA sequence: TGTGCCAGCAGCCAAGATGCTAGCTACGAGACCCAGTACTTC. Translating gives CASSQDASYETQYF.

The chain couples TRBV10-1 to TRBJ2-1; tentative D call: TRBD2 (6 bases). Deletions cut 5 bases from V and 8 bases from J, with 10 bases between. CDR1 WNHNN and CDR2 SYGVQD come from the germline V gene (reference sequence). The CDR3 contains 12 residues. In DNA, the CDR3 is TGCGCCAGCAGTAAGGGAGGTCATGAGCAGTTCTTC. Protein product: CASSKGGHEQFF.

In nucleotides, the CDR3 is TGTGCCAGCACCTTGCACGGTTTGAAGCAGTACTTC. Amino acids: CASTLHGLKQYF. The chain links TRBV12-3 or TRBV12-4 to TRBJ2-7; D ambiguous. The CDR3 totals 12 residues. Trimming removed 7 bases at V and 8 bases at J, with 15 bases between.

The CDR3 is CASSQGLADLYEQYF. The CDR3 nucleotides read TGCGCCAGCAGCCAAGGACTAGCGGACCTCTACGAGCAGTACTTC. V and J are TRBV4-1 and TRBJ2-7, with TRBD2 matching over 9 bases. Trimming cost V 1 base and J 3 bases; bases outside gene matches: 4. The CDR3 is made up of 15 amino acids. Per the germline V gene, CDR1 is MGHRA and CDR2 is YSYEKL.

The chain combines TRBV2 with TRBJ2-5; 11 nucleotides align to TRBD2. Looked up from germline, CDR1 is SNHLY and CDR2 is FYNNEI. This CDR3 comprises 16 residues. After removal of 5 bases from V and 2 bases from J, the junction contained 7 bases not matched to a gene. Here the CDR3 DNA reads TGTGCCAGCAGTCTGCTAGCGGGGGGCTCTCAAGAGACCCAGTACTTC. Residues: CASSLLAGGSQETQYF.

J is TRBJ1-2 and V is TRBV3-1 (or the pseudogene TRBV3-2); 7 bases align to TRBD1. With V trimmed by 10 bases and J by 10 bases, 9 bases remained unmatched. The CDR3 is 11 amino acids. CDR1 LGHDT and CDR2 YNNKEL come from the germline V gene (reference sequence). The CDR3 DNA sequence: TGTGCCACCTCAGACAGGGCAGACTACACCTTC. Translating gives CATSDRADYTF.

The V call is TRBV20-1, the J call TRBJ2-1, with 16 bases identical to TRBD2. After removal of 3 bases from V and 8 bases from J, the junction contained 7 bases not matched to a gene. The CDR3 loop spans 16 amino acids. Germline CDR1 is DFQATT and CDR2 is SNEGSKA (reference sequence). The CDR3 sequence is CSASKGLAGGVDEQFF. The CDR3, as DNA: TGCAGTGCTAGTAAGGGACTAGCGGGAGGGGTCGATGAGCAGTTCTTC.

The chain employs TRBV6-1 and TRBJ1-3, with 10 bases fitting TRBD1. The CDR3 has 15 residues. V dropped 3 bases and J dropped 5; count of bases not matched to a gene: 4. From germline, CDR1 is MNHNS and CDR2 SASEGT. CDR3 DNA sequence: TGTGCCAGCAGTGAGACAGGGGGCATTCGAAACACCATATATTTT. As protein: CASSETGGIRNTIYF.

This sequence joins TRBV13 and TRBJ2-3; 11 bases match TRBD2. Germline CDR1 and CDR2: PRHDT and FYEKMQ (reference sequence). After removal of 4 bases from V and 0 bases from J, the junction contained 15 bases not matched to a gene. CDR3 length: 20 amino acids. The CDR3 sequence is CASSSRGLADRWTSTDTQYF. The CDR3 DNA reads TGTGCCAGCAGCTCCCGGGGACTAGCGGATCGGTGGACTAGCACAGATACGCAGTATTTT.

This chain links TRBV20-1 with TRBJ2-1; D is unclear. Trimming removed 0 bases from V and 9 bases from J, with 3 bases in between. Germline CDR1 and CDR2: DFQATT and SNEGSKA (reference sequence). This CDR3 has 10 amino acids. CDR3 protein: CSARDSEQFF. The CDR3 DNA reads as TGCAGTGCTAGAGACAGTGAGCAGTTCTTC.

This clone was seen just once. V usage is TRBV6-6 and J usage is TRBJ1-4; 11 bases fit TRBD1. The junction had 4 bases not matched to a gene; V was cut back by 2 bases and J by 5 bases. The CDR3 sequence is 16 residues long. CDR1 is MNHNY and CDR2 is SVGAGI in the germline V gene (reference sequence). CDR3 coding DNA: TGTGCCAGCAGTTACCCAGGGACAGGGGGGAATGAAAAACTGTTTTTT. Translation: CASSYPGTGGNEKLFF.

The chain couples TRBV5-4 to TRBJ1-2; the D gene is possibly TRBD1 (6 bases). The V end lost 4 bases, the J end lost 4 bases, and 17 bases lay between the germline ends. The CDR3 contains 15 residues. Germline V CDR1 and CDR2: SGHNT, YYREEE (reference sequence). In DNA form, the CDR3 reads TGTGCCAGCAGCCCTGGAGGGAGGGGGGTCTATGGCTACACCTTC. Protein: CASSPGGRGVYGYTF.